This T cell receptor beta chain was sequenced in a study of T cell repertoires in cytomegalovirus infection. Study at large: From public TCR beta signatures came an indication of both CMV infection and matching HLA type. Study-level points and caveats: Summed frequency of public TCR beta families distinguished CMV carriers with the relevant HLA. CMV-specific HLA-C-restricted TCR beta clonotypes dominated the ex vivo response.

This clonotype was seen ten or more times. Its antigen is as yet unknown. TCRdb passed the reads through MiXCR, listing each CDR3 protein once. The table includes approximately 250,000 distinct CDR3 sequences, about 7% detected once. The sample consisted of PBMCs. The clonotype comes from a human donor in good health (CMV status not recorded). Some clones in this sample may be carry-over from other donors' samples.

Here the CDR3 reads CASSQQRLVEDEQFF. The CDR3 DNA sequence: TGTGCCAGCAGCCAACAGAGACTAGTCGAGGATGAGCAGTTCTTC. V and J are TRBV12-3 or TRBV12-4 and TRBJ2-1, with a weak D call TRBD2 (6 bases). V gave up 6 bases and J gave up 8 bases, with 20 bases separating them. This CDR3 has 15 residues.